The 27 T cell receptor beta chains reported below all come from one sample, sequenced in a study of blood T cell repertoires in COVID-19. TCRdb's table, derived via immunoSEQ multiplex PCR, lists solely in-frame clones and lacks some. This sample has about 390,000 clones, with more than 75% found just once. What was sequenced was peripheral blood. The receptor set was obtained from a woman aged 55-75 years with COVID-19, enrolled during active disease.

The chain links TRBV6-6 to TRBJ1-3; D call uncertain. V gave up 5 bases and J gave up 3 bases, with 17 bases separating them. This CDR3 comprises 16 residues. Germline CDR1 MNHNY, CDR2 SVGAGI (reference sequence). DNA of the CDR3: TGTGCCAGCAGTCCCCCCGCGGGTTTGGGTGGAAACACCATATATTTT. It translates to CASSPPAGLGGNTIYF.

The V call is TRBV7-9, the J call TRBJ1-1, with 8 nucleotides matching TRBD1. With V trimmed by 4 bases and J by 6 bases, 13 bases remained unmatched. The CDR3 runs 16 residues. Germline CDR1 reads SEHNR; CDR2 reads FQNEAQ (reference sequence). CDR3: CASSSFRTGRLPEAFF. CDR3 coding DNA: TGTGCCAGCAGCTCCTTCCGGACAGGGAGGTTACCTGAAGCTTTCTTT.

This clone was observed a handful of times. The CDR3 DNA sequence: TGTGCCAGCAGCTTATCCGGGGGGATTGCTGAAGCTTTCTTT. It encodes CASSLSGGIAEAFF. The chain couples TRBV7-9 to TRBJ1-1, with a weak D call TRBD1 (5 bases). The CDR3 consists of 14 residues. Germline V lookup: CDR1 SEHNR, CDR2 FQNEAQ (reference sequence). V shed 2 bases and J shed 6 bases, with 13 bases lying between them.

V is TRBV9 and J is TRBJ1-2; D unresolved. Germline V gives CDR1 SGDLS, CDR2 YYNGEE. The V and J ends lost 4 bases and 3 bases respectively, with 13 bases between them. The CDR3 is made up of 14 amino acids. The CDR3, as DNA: TGTGCCAGCAGCCCCTCAAACACCCACTATGGCTACACCTTC. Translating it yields CASSPSNTHYGYTF.

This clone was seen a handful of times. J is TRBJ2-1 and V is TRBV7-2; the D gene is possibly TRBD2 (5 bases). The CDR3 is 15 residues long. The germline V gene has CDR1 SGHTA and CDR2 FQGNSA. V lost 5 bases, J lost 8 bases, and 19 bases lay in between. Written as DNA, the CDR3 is TGTGCCAGCAGCCCCCGGAGACTAACTAAAGATGAGCAGTTCTTC. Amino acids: CASSPRRLTKDEQFF.

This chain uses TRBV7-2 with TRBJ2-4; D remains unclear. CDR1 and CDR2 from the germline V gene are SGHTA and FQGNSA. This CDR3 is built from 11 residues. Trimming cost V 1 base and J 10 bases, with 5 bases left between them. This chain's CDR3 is CASSLVAIQYF. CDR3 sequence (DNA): TGTGCCAGCAGCTTAGTGGCAATTCAGTACTTC.

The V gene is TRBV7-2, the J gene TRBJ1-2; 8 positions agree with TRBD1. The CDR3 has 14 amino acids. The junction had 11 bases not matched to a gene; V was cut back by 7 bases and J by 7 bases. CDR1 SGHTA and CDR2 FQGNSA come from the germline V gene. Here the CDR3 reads CASTHRTGYSGYTF. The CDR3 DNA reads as TGTGCCAGCACCCACCGGACAGGGTACTCTGGCTACACCTTC.

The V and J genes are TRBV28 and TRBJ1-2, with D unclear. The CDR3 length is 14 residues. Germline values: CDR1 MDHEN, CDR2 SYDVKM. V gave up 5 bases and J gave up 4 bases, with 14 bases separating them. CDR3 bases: TGTGCCAGCAGTCCCCGGGTTTTGGCCTATGGCTACACCTTC. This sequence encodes CASSPRVLAYGYTF.

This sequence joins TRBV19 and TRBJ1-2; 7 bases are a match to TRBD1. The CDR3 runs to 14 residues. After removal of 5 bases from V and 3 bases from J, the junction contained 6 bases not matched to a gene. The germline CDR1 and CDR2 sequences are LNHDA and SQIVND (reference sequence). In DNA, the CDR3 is TGTGCCAGTAGTTTCAGGGGGAGAGACTATGGCTACACCTTC. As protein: CASSFRGRDYGYTF.

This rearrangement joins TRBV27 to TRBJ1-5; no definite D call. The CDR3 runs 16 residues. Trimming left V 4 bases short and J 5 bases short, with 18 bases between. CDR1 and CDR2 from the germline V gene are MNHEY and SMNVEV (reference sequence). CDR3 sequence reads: CASSSYFRGKDQPQHF. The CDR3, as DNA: TGTGCCAGCAGTTCCTACTTCCGGGGTAAGGATCAGCCCCAGCATTTT.

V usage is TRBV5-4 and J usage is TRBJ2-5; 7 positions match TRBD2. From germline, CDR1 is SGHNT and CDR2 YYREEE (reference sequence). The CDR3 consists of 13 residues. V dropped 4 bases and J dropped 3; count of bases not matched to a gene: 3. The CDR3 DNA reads TGTGCCAGCAGCCCCGGGACTAAAGAGACCCAGTACTTC. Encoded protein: CASSPGTKETQYF.

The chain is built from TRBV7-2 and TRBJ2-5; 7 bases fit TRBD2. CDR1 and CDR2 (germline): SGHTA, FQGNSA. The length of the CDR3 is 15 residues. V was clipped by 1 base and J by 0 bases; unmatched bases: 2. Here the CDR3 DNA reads TGTGCCAGCAGCTTAGGGGGGGGGTACCAAGAGACCCAGTACTTC. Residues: CASSLGGGYQETQYF.

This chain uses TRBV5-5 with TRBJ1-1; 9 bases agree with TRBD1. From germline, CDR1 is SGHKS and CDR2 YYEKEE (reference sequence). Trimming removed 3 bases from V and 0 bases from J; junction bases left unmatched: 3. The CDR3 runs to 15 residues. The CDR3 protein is CASSSRTGVNTEAFF. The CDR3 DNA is TGTGCCAGCAGCTCAAGGACAGGGGTGAACACTGAAGCTTTCTTT.

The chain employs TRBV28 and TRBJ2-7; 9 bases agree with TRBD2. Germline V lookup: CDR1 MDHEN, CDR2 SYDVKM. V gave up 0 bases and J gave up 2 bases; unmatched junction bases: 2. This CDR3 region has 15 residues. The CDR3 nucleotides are TGTGCCAGCAGTTTATGGCGGGGGGGTGCCTACGAGCAGTACTTC. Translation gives CASSLWRGGAYEQYF.

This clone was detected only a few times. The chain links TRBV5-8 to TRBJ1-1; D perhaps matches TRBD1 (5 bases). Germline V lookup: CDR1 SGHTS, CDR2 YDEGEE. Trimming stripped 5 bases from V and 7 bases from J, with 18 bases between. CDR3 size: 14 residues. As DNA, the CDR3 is TGTGCCAGCAGGGCAGGGTTGTGGCAAGGTGAAGCTTTCTTT. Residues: CASRAGLWQGEAFF.

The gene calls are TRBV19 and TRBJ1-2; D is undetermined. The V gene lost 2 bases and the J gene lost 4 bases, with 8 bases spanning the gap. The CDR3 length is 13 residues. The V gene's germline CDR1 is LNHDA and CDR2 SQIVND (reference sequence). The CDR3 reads CASSIPGSYGYTF. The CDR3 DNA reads TGTGCCAGTAGTATACCAGGAAGCTATGGCTACACCTTC.

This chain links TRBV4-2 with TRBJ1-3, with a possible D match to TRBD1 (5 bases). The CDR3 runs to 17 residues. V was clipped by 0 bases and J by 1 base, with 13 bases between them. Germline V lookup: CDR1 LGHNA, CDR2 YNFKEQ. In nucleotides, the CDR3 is TGTGCCAGCAGCCAAGAGGGCAGGGTGGTTTCTGGAAACACCATATATTTT. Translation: CASSQEGRVVSGNTIYF.

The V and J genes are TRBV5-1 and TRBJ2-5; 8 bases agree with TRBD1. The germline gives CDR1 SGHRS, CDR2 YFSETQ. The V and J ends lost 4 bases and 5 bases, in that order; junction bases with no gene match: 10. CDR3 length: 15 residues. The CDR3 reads CASSGEQGGWETQYF. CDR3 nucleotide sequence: TGCGCCAGCAGCGGAGAACAGGGGGGCTGGGAGACCCAGTACTTC.

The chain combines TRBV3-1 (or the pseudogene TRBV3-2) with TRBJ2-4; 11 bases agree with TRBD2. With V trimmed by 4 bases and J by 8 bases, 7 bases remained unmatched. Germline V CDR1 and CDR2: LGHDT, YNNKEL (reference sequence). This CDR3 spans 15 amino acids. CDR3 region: CASSLTSGGLDIQYF. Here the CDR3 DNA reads TGTGCCAGCAGCCTCACTAGCGGGGGCCTCGACATTCAGTACTTC.

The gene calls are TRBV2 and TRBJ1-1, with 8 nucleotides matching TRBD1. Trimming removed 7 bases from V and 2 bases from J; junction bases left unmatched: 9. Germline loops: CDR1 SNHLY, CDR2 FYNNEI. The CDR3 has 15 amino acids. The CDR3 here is CASTGQGRINTEAFF. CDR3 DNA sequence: TGTGCCAGCACCGGACAGGGTCGGATCAACACTGAAGCTTTCTTT.

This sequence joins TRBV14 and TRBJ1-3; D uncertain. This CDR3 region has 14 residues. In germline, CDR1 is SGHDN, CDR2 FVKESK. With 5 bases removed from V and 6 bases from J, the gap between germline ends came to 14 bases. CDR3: CASSFNMGLNTIYF. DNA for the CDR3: TGTGCCAGCAGCTTCAACATGGGCTTAAACACCATATATTTT.

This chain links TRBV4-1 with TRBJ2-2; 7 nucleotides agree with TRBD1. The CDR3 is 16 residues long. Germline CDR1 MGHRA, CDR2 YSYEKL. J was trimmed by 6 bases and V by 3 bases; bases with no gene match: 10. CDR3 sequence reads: CASSHQKTGLAGELFF. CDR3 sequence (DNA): TGCGCCAGCAGCCATCAAAAGACAGGGCTGGCCGGGGAGCTGTTTTTT.

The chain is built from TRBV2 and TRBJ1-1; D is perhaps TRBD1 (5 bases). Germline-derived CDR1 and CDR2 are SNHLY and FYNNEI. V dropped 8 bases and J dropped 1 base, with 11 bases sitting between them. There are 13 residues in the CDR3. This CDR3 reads CASVGGENTEAFF. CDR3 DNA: TGTGCCAGCGTGGGGGGGGAGAACACTGAAGCTTTCTTT.

The CDR3 region is CASSLTPLRGETQYF. The CDR3 region has the DNA TGTGCCAGCAGCTTAACTCCCCTCCGGGGAGAGACCCAGTACTTC. This rearrangement joins TRBV7-3 to TRBJ2-5, with D tentatively TRBD2 (5 bases). Trimming took off 0 bases at V and 4 bases at J, with 12 bases between the two ends. Germline CDR1 reads SGHTA; CDR2 reads FQGTGA. The CDR3 runs 15 residues.

The CDR3 DNA is TGTGCCAGCCGGAACAGGGGATACTATGGCTACACCTTC. Translated: CASRNRGYYGYTF. V and J are TRBV3-1 (or the pseudogene TRBV3-2) and TRBJ1-2, with TRBD1 matching 7 bases. Germline CDR1 reads LGHDT; CDR2 reads YNNKEL (reference sequence). The CDR3 extends over 13 amino acids. V was pared by 8 bases and J by 3 bases, with 6 bases of the junction left unmatched.

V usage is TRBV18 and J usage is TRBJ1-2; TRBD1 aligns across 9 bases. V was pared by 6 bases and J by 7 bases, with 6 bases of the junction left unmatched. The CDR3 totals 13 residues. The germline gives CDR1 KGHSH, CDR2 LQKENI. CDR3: CASSPGQGGGYTF. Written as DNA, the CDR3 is TGTGCCAGCTCGCCGGGACAGGGCGGTGGCTACACCTTC.

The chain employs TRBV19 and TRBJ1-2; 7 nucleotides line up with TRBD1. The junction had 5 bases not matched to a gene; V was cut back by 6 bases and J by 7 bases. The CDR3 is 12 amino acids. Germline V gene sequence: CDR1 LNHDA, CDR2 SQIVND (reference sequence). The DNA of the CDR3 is TGTGCCAGTAGCAACAGGGGTGGTGGCTACACCTTC. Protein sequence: CASSNRGGGYTF.